The entry that follows covers one T cell receptor (beta chain) sequence. The antigen is not known. The data were taken from a study of cytomegalovirus exposure and HLA in healthy donors. Study as a whole: The same platform as the roughly 670 first-cohort repertoires was used for the 95 to 150 validation repertoires, a later analysis reported. Regarding the study as a whole: Subsequent analysis found a tendency for first-cohort TCR clusters to co-occur within the 120 or so validation repertoires.

Libraries were prepared by immunoSEQ multiplex PCR; TCRdb keeps only in-frame clonotypes and omits some of them. The sample consists of roughly 200,000 clones, around nine tenths of them appearing once. The V gene's germline CDR1 is SGHTA and CDR2 FQGTGA. This CDR3 is 13 amino acids long. Germline trimming cut 4 bases from V and 3 bases from J; bases unmatched to any gene: 0. Sequencing input: PBMCs. This receptor was obtained from a young man in good health and CMV-seropositive. The rearrangement links TRBV7-3 to TRBJ2-5; 9 bases are a match to TRBD2. Here the CDR3 reads CASSSSGEETQYF. CDR3 in DNA: TGTGCCAGCAGCTCTAGCGGGGAAGAGACCCAGTACTTC.